The 10 T cell receptor beta chains given below trace back to one sample, sequenced in a study of vaccination and CD4 T cells after COVID-19. Indicated treatment: roughly 10-day PBMC culture with coronavirus spike peptide pools or control peptides (ViraFEST assay). What these receptors recognize is not known. Scientists ran DNA taken from cultured CD4+ T cells through the Oncomine TCR Beta short-read assay for sequencing. Each CDR3 protein is one row after TCRdb ran MiXCR on the PCR reads. The top ten hold roughly a sixth of the sample, which has approximately 20,000 distinct CDR3 sequences, about three quarters seen once. The source was CD4+ T cells from blood, cultured in vitro, collected after SARS-CoV-2 vaccination. The receptors shown here come from a human donor who received a COVID-19 vaccine.

J is TRBJ1-2 and V is TRBV6-1; D is perhaps TRBD1 (5 bases). Germline assignment: CDR1 MNHNS and CDR2 SASEGT. The CDR3 is 14 amino acids. Between the trimmed V and J ends, which lost 1 base and 5 bases, there was a span of 11 bases. CDR3 DNA: TGTGCCAGCAGTGAAGGCGCCAGGGCTTATGGCTACACCTTC. Residues: CASSEGARAYGYTF.

The V call is TRBV2, the J call TRBJ1-5, with D hard to call. Germline loops: CDR1 SNHLY, CDR2 FYNNEI. V lost 7 bases and J lost 4, with 11 bases in between. The length of the CDR3 is 13 residues. CDR3 residues: CASNKGWNQPQHF. The CDR3 nucleotides are TGTGCCAGCAATAAGGGATGGAATCAGCCCCAGCATTTT.

The chain couples TRBV19 to TRBJ1-1; 9 nucleotides agree with TRBD1. The junction had 7 bases not matched to a gene; V was cut back by 7 bases and J by 4 bases. Germline values: CDR1 LNHDA, CDR2 SQIVND (reference sequence). CDR3 size: 14 residues. The CDR3 DNA sequence: TGTGCCAGTAAGGAGGGACAGGGAATCACTGAAGCTTTCTTT. The encoded protein is CASKEGQGITEAFF.

The V call is TRBV15, the J call TRBJ1-3; D is ambiguous. V shed 0 bases and J shed 4 bases, with 10 bases lying between them. CDR3 size: 15 residues. Germline assignment: CDR1 LNHNV and CDR2 YYDKDF (reference sequence). This CDR3 reads CATSREGGFGNTIYF. The CDR3 DNA sequence: TGTGCCACCAGCAGAGAGGGTGGGTTCGGAAACACCATATATTTT.

The genes are TRBV19 and TRBJ1-2; no firm D call. Per the germline V gene, CDR1 is LNHDA and CDR2 is SQIVND (reference sequence). The ends were cut back, 0 bases at V and 7 bases at J, with 15 bases in the middle. The CDR3 has 15 amino acids. CDR3 sequence: CASSIDLGGMGGYTF. The CDR3, as DNA: TGTGCCAGTAGTATAGATCTAGGTGGAATGGGTGGCTACACCTTC.

This clonotype was picked up one time. This sequence joins TRBV24-1 and TRBJ2-3; 9 positions match TRBD1. From germline, CDR1 is KGHDR and CDR2 SFDVKD. The V segment lost 3 bases and the J segment 0 bases; nucleotides outside the gene matches: 9. The CDR3 is 18 residues long. CDR3 sequence (DNA): TGTGCCACCAGTGATCGGGGACAGGGCATGAGGAGCACAGATACGCAGTATTTT. It yields the protein CATSDRGQGMRSTDTQYF.

The chain employs TRBV2 and TRBJ1-4; 8 positions agree with TRBD1. This CDR3 has 15 residues. V lost 4 bases, J lost 3 bases, and 4 bases stayed unmatched. The germline V gene has CDR1 SNHLY and CDR2 FYNNEI. CDR3 amino acids: CASSADRGANEKLFF. DNA for the CDR3: TGTGCCAGCAGTGCCGACAGGGGAGCTAATGAAAAACTGTTTTTT.

The J gene is TRBJ2-5, the V gene TRBV20-1; 8 nucleotides match TRBD2. There are 17 residues in the CDR3. V shed 5 bases and J 3 bases; nucleotides not matched to a gene: 17. Germline values: CDR1 DFQATT, CDR2 SNEGSKA (reference sequence). CDR3 coding DNA: TGCAGTGCTCCTAGATTGGAAGCGGGGGCCGGGAAAGAGACCCAGTACTTC. Translating gives CSAPRLEAGAGKETQYF.

V and J are TRBV21-1 and TRBJ1-5. TRBV21-1 is recorded as a pseudogene. The CDR3 extends over 17 amino acids. The DNA of the CDR3 is TGTGCCAGCAGCAAAGCAGTACTTGGCAGGGAGGGCCAGCCCCAGCATTTT. It codes for CASSKAVLGREGQPQHF.

V and J are TRBV15 and TRBJ1-4, with D uncertain. Germline loops: CDR1 LNHNV, CDR2 YYDKDF (reference sequence). The V end was cut by 1 base, the J end by 7 bases, with 10 bases between. This CDR3 region has 14 residues. CDR3 region: CATSRASNIEKLFF. The CDR3 DNA sequence: TGTGCCACCAGCAGAGCCAGTAATATTGAAAAACTGTTTTTT.